The 32 T cell receptor beta chains below all came from one sample that was sequenced in a study of blood T cell repertoires in COVID-19. Sequenced by immunoSEQ multiplex PCR; TCRdb stores in-frame clones only, minus some. The data hold 90,000 to 100,000 clones, with roughly 84% observed a single time. The sequencing sample was made of peripheral blood. The receptors here all came from a man between 65 and 85 years old with active or convalescent COVID-19.

The chain recombines TRBV27 with TRBJ2-1; 7 bases are shared with TRBD2. This CDR3 comprises 15 residues. Germline V gives CDR1 MNHEY, CDR2 SMNVEV (reference sequence). V trimming: 1 base; J trimming: 2 bases; junction bases outside the gene matches: 2. The CDR3 nucleotides are TGTGCCAGCAGTTTATGGGGGGGTACCTACAATGAGCAGTTCTTC. This codes for CASSLWGGTYNEQFF.

The chain uses TRBV7-9 and TRBJ1-6; maybe TRBD1 (6 bases). Per germline, CDR1 SEHNR and CDR2 FQNEAQ (reference sequence). This CDR3 region has 14 residues. Trimming cost V 6 bases and J 7 bases, with 13 bases left between them. This chain's CDR3 is CASRVDRLNSPLHF. As DNA, the CDR3 is TGTGCCAGCAGAGTGGACAGATTAAATTCACCCCTCCACTTT.

The V call is TRBV2, the J call TRBJ2-3, with D unclear. The CDR3 loop spans 14 amino acids. The germline CDR1 and CDR2 sequences are SNHLY and FYNNEI. V lost 4 bases and J lost 0, with 8 bases in between. CDR3 loop: CASSVLMSTDTQYF. CDR3 DNA: TGTGCCAGCAGTGTTTTAATGAGCACAGATACGCAGTATTTT.

This clone was seen once. The chain combines TRBV5-6 with TRBJ2-3; no reliable D call. The CDR3 runs to 16 residues. The germline V and J ends were trimmed by 1 base and 0 bases, with 12 bases remaining between them. Germline V CDR1 and CDR2: SGHDT, YYEEEE. The CDR3 coding sequence is TGTGCCAGCAGCTTGTTGGTTACATTTAGCACAGATACGCAGTATTTT. Translation gives CASSLLVTFSTDTQYF. Full variable domain (rest looked up from reference TRBV5-6 and TRBJ2-3): DAGVTQSPTHLIKTRGQQVTLRCSPKSGHDTVSWYQQALGQGPQFIFQYYEEEERQRGNFPDRFSGHQFPNYSSELNVNALLLGDSALYLCASSLLVTFSTDTQYFGPGTRLTVL.

Here the CDR3 DNA reads TGTGCCAGCCGGGGGGGCTGGAATTCACCCCTCCACTTT. Protein sequence: CASRGGWNSPLHF. The chain recombines TRBV12-3 or TRBV12-4 with TRBJ1-6, with a possible D match to TRBD1 (6 bases). Trimming cost V 8 bases and J 7 bases, with 12 bases left between them. CDR3 length: 13 residues.

The chain employs TRBV10-2 and TRBJ2-7, with TRBD1 identical over 9 bases. The CDR3 consists of 17 residues. Germline-derived CDR1 and CDR2 are WSHSY and SAAADI. V shed 6 bases and J 0 bases; nucleotides not matched to a gene: 12. The CDR3 region is CASSYSLRDRASYEQYF. The DNA for the CDR3 is TGCGCCAGCAGCTACTCACTCCGGGACAGGGCCTCCTACGAGCAGTACTTC.

This clone has just a few counts. The gene calls are TRBV11-2 and TRBJ2-3; 8 bases are shared with TRBD2. V gave up 1 base and J gave up 1 base; unmatched junction bases: 4. This CDR3 is built from 16 residues. CDR1 is SGHAT, CDR2 FQNNGV, per germline. DNA for the CDR3: TGTGCCAGCAGCTTAGGCACGCGGGGGGGCACAGATACGCAGTATTTT. Residues: CASSLGTRGGTDTQYF.

The chain recombines TRBV7-8 with TRBJ1-5; 8 positions match TRBD1. Germline V gives CDR1 SGHVS, CDR2 FQNEAQ. After removal of 5 bases from V and 3 bases from J, the junction contained 15 bases not matched to a gene. This CDR3 has 18 residues. The CDR3 spells CASSPGTGVDADNQPQHF. DNA of the CDR3: TGTGCCAGCAGCCCAGGGACAGGAGTGGACGCAGACAATCAGCCCCAGCATTTT.

V usage is TRBV30 and J usage is TRBJ2-4, with 9 bases lining up with TRBD2. Germline trimming cut 3 bases from V and 3 bases from J; bases unmatched to any gene: 12. The CDR3 is made up of 17 amino acids. In germline, CDR1 is GTSNPN, CDR2 SVGIG (reference sequence). This chain's CDR3 is CAWRLPAGGIGKNIQYF. CDR3 DNA: TGTGCCTGGAGACTTCCTGCGGGAGGGATTGGCAAAAACATTCAGTACTTC. The entire variable domain, with the rest obtained from reference TRBV30 and TRBJ2-4, is as follows: SQTIHQWPATLVQPVGSPLSLECTVEGTSNPNLYWYRQAAGRGLQLLFYSVGIGQISSEVPQNLSASRPQDRQFILSSKKLLLSDSGFYLCAWRLPAGGIGKNIQYFGAGTRLSVL.

The J gene is TRBJ1-1, the V gene TRBV7-6; TRBD1 might be the D (5 bases). V lost 7 bases and J lost 6, with 6 bases in between. There are 10 residues in the CDR3. CDR1 is SGHVS, CDR2 FNYEAQ, per germline. CDR3 amino acids: CASKGAEAFF. The CDR3 region has the DNA TGTGCCAGCAAAGGGGCTGAAGCTTTCTTT.

This clone was detected only a few times. J is TRBJ1-1 and V is TRBV7-9; TRBD1 matches at 7 bases. The CDR3 runs to 17 residues. V gave up 3 bases and J gave up 2 bases; unmatched junction bases: 12. Germline V CDR1 and CDR2: SEHNR, FQNEAQ (reference sequence). The chain's CDR3 is CASSFYPDRALNTEAFF. In DNA form, the CDR3 reads TGTGCCAGCAGCTTTTACCCAGACAGGGCCCTTAACACTGAAGCTTTCTTT.

The chain recombines TRBV18 with TRBJ1-4; D remains unclear. The length of the CDR3 is 15 residues. The V end was cut by 2 bases, the J end by 8 bases, with 15 bases between. The germline gives CDR1 KGHSH, CDR2 LQKENI. CDR3 sequence (DNA): TGTGCCAGCTCACCAGGTCGGTCGGTCGGGGAAAAACTGTTTTTT. Its translation is CASSPGRSVGEKLFF.

The chain links TRBV3-1 (or the pseudogene TRBV3-2) to TRBJ2-7; no clear D gene. There are 14 residues in the CDR3. The germline V and J ends were trimmed by 5 bases and 3 bases, with 14 bases remaining between them. Germline values: CDR1 LGHDT, CDR2 YNNKEL (reference sequence). The CDR3 protein is CASSRTDQFYEQYF. The CDR3 DNA reads as TGTGCCAGCAGCAGAACAGACCAATTCTACGAGCAGTACTTC.

The chain joins TRBV5-1 to TRBJ2-1; D is uncertain. The CDR3 totals 15 residues. Trimming cost V 0 bases and J 9 bases, with 16 bases left between them. CDR1 and CDR2 (germline): SGHRS, YFSETQ. The CDR3 DNA reads TGCGCCAGCAGCTTGGGTGTTACTATGGAAAGTGAGCAGTTCTTC. This gives the protein CASSLGVTMESEQFF.

This chain links TRBV5-1 with TRBJ2-5; 11 nucleotides align to TRBD2. The CDR3 covers 14 residues. From germline, CDR1 is SGHRS and CDR2 YFSETQ. The trim removed 0 bases at V and 5 bases at J, leaving 0 bases unmatched. The CDR3 spells CASSLGLAGETQYF. CDR3 in DNA: TGCGCCAGCAGCTTGGGACTAGCGGGGGAGACCCAGTACTTC. The whole variable domain, filled in from reference TRBV5-1 and TRBJ2-5, reads KAGVTQTPRYLIKTRGQQVTLSCSPISGHRSVSWYQQTPGQGLQFLFEYFSETQRNKGNFPGRFSGRQFSNSRSEMNVSTLELGDSALYLCASSLGLAGETQYFGPGTRLLVL.

V and J are TRBV19 and TRBJ1-1; D perhaps matches TRBD1 (6 bases). Germline values: CDR1 LNHDA, CDR2 SQIVND (reference sequence). Trimming took 5 bases from V and 1 from J, leaving 11 bases between them. This CDR3 contains 14 residues. Written as DNA, the CDR3 is TGTGCCAGTAGTCGAGACAGGACGAACACTGAAGCTTTCTTT. It yields the protein CASSRDRTNTEAFF.

This chain links TRBV19 with TRBJ2-1; 7 nucleotides match TRBD1. CDR1 is LNHDA, CDR2 SQIVND, per germline (reference sequence). V shed 6 bases, J shed 2 bases, and the junction held 4 bases outside the gene matches. This CDR3 is 14 amino acids long. This chain's CDR3 is CASSQGDTYNEQFF. The CDR3, as DNA: TGTGCCAGTAGCCAGGGGGATACCTACAATGAGCAGTTCTTC.

The V and J genes are TRBV5-5 and TRBJ1-5; the D gene is possibly TRBD1 (5 bases). V lost 1 base, J lost 6 bases, and 17 bases lay in between. Germline values: CDR1 SGHKS, CDR2 YYEKEE (reference sequence). The CDR3 extends over 16 amino acids. Written as DNA, the CDR3 is TGTGCCAGCAGCTTGTTTTCAGGGCCCGTAGGTCAGCCCCAGCATTTT. This translates into CASSLFSGPVGQPQHF.

This chain links TRBV25-1 with TRBJ1-5, with D maybe TRBD1 (6 bases). CDR3 length: 12 residues. Trimming took off 9 bases at V and 2 bases at J, with 8 bases between the two ends. Germline V CDR1 and CDR2: MGHDK, SYGVNS. The CDR3 here is CASRTGNQPQHF. CDR3 coding DNA: TGTGCCAGTAGGACAGGCAATCAGCCCCAGCATTTT.

The CDR3 sequence is CASSEAGQSLYGYTF. The CDR3 nucleotides read TGTGCCAGCAGTGAAGCGGGGCAGAGCCTCTATGGCTACACCTTC. The chain is built from TRBV6-1 and TRBJ1-2, with a weak D call TRBD1 (5 bases). The V and J ends lost 0 bases and 4 bases respectively, with 12 bases between them. The CDR3 consists of 15 residues. Germline CDR1 reads MNHNS; CDR2 reads SASEGT.

The chain links TRBV2 to TRBJ2-2; TRBD2 agrees at 10 bases. CDR1 is SNHLY, CDR2 FYNNEI, per germline. This CDR3 comprises 15 residues. The ends lost 6 bases at V and 6 bases at J; junction bases unmatched: 7. DNA of the CDR3: TGTGCCAGCAGCGTAGAGGGACTAGCGTCCGGGGAGCTGTTTTTT. Protein: CASSVEGLASGELFF.

The rearrangement links TRBV28 to TRBJ2-7, with 8 bases aligning to TRBD1. CDR3 length: 13 amino acids. V lost 6 bases, J lost 2 bases, and 3 bases stayed unmatched. Germline CDR1 MDHEN, CDR2 SYDVKM. The CDR3 protein is CASRRTGTYEQYF. The DNA of the CDR3 is TGTGCCAGCAGGCGGACAGGGACCTACGAGCAGTACTTC.

The chain links TRBV6-5 to TRBJ1-2; 9 positions agree with TRBD1. In germline, CDR1 is MNHEY, CDR2 SVGAGI. This CDR3 has 13 amino acids. V gave up 5 bases and J gave up 8 bases; unmatched junction bases: 6. As DNA, the CDR3 is TGTGCCAGCAGTCAGGGACAGGGTCGAGGCTACACCTTC. Translation gives CASSQGQGRGYTF.

Remarks on this clone: Other DNA sequences in the sample encode the same CDR3. The chain combines TRBV5-1 with TRBJ1-5; no reliable D call. Germline CDR1 and CDR2: SGHRS and YFSETQ. V lost 0 bases, J lost 6 bases, and 10 bases lay in between. This CDR3 contains 14 residues. CDR3 protein: CASSLDGGIQPQHF. The CDR3 nucleotides read TGCGCCAGCAGCTTGGATGGAGGTATTCAGCCCCAGCATTTT.

A word on this clone: One end of the junction does not line up with germline, which may come from a read error. Other nucleotide sequences in the sample specify the same CDR3. The CDR3 protein is CASSLGQGAIYEQYF. DNA of the CDR3: TGTGCCAGCAGCCTCGGACAGGGGGCGATATACGAGCAGTATTTC. The genes are TRBV28 and TRBJ2-7; 11 bases fit TRBD1. The CDR3 is 15 amino acids. Germline CDR1 is MDHEN and CDR2 is SYDVKM.

V and J are TRBV11-3 and TRBJ1-6; TRBD1 is a possible D gene (5 bases). CDR1 is SGHNT and CDR2 is YENEEA in the germline V gene. The CDR3 runs to 17 residues. V gave up 2 bases and J gave up 7 bases, with 18 bases separating them. CDR3 in DNA: TGTGCCAGCAGCTTATATGCATGGGGGGAACCCAATTCACCCCTCCACTTT. This codes for CASSLYAWGEPNSPLHF.

V usage is TRBV6-6 and J usage is TRBJ1-6; the D is unclear. This CDR3 is 15 amino acids long. CDR1 is MNHNY and CDR2 is SVGAGI in the germline V gene (reference sequence). V lost 7 bases and J lost 7, with 17 bases in between. In DNA, the CDR3 is TGTGCCAGCATGGGGAGCCCAGCACCAAATTCACCCCTCCACTTT. Protein sequence: CASMGSPAPNSPLHF.

V gene TRBV29-1 combines with J gene TRBJ1-2; 12 positions agree with TRBD1. V shed 7 bases, J shed 5 bases, and the junction held 11 bases outside the gene matches. The length of the CDR3 is 15 residues. Germline assignment: CDR1 SQVTM and CDR2 ANQGSEA. The CDR3 DNA is TGCAGCGCAATAGTGGGACAGGGGGCAGGTTATGGCTACACCTTC. Its protein product is CSAIVGQGAGYGYTF.

The rearrangement uses TRBV5-1 and TRBJ2-2, with D tentatively TRBD2 (5 bases). The CDR3 loop spans 16 amino acids. The germline V and J ends were trimmed by 0 bases and 5 bases, with 14 bases remaining between them. Germline V gene sequence: CDR1 SGHRS, CDR2 YFSETQ. CDR3 nucleotides: TGCGCCAGCAGCTTGGAGTCGGGGAAAAGGACCGGGGAGCTGTTTTTT. It is translated as CASSLESGKRTGELFF.

This chain links TRBV5-4 with TRBJ2-5, with D unclear. Per the germline V gene, CDR1 is SGHNT and CDR2 is YYREEE (reference sequence). The ends were cut back, 1 base at V and 5 bases at J, with 9 bases in the middle. The CDR3 is made up of 13 amino acids. In nucleotides, the CDR3 is TGTGCCAGCAGCTTGCCGGGTGTGGAGACCCAGTACTTC. Translating it yields CASSLPGVETQYF.

The rearrangement uses TRBV5-3 and TRBJ2-3; no firm D call. TRBV5-3 is sorted into the ORF group, with uncertain function. V lost 5 bases, J lost 1 base, and 17 bases lay in between. The CDR3 spans 16 residues. The chain's CDR3 is CARSPALPTCTDTQYF. In nucleotides, the CDR3 is TGTGCCAGAAGTCCCGCACTACCAACCTGCACAGATACGCAGTATTTT.

This clone turned up a few times. The rearrangement uses TRBV28 and TRBJ1-5; 8 nucleotides align to TRBD1. V lost 3 bases, J lost 4 bases, and 5 bases stayed unmatched. This CDR3 has 15 amino acids. Germline V gene lookup returns CDR1 MDHEN and CDR2 SYDVKM. The CDR3 DNA sequence: TGTGCCAGCAGTTTTGCAGGGGGCTTTAATCAGCCCCAGCATTTT. Its translation: CASSFAGGFNQPQHF.